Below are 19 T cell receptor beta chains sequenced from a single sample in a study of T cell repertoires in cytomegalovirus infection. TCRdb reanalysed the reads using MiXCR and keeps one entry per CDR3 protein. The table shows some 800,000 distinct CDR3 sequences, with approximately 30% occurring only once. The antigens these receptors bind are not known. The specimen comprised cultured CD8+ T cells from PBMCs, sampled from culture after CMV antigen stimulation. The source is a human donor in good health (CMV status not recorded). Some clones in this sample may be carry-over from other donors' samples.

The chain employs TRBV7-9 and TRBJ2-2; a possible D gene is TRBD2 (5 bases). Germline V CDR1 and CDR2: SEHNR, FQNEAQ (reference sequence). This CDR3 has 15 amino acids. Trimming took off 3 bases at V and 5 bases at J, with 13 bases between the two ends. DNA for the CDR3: TGTGCCAGCAGCTTCGCGGGCCCAGGTACCGGGGAGCTGTTTTTT. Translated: CASSFAGPGTGELFF.

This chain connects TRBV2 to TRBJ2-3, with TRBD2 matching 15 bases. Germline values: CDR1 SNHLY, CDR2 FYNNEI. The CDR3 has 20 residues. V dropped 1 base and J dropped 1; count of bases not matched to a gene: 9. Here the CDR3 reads CASSEEPGLAGGQGTDTQYF. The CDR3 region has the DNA TGTGCCAGCAGTGAAGAACCGGGACTAGCGGGGGGCCAGGGCACAGATACGCAGTATTTT.

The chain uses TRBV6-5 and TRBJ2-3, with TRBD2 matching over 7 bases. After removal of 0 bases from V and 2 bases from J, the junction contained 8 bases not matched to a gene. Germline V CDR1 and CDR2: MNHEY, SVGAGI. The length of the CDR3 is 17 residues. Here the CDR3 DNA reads TGTGCCAGCAGTTACTCGACTAGCCTACTTCCCACAGATACGCAGTATTTT. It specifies CASSYSTSLLPTDTQYF.

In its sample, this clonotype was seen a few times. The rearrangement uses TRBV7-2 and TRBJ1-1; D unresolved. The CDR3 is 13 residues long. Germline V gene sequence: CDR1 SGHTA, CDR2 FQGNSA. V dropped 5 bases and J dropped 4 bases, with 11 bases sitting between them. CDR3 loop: CASSGARITEAFF. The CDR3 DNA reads TGTGCCAGCAGCGGTGCGCGGATCACTGAAGCTTTCTTT.

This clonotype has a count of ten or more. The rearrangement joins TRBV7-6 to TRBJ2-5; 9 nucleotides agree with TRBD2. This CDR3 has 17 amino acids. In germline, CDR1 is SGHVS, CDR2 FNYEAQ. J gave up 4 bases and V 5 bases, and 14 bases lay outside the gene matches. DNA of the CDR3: TGTGCCAGCAGCCTCCCTCGCGGGGGGGCCGTAGGAGAGACCCAGTACTTC. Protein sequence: CASSLPRGGAVGETQYF. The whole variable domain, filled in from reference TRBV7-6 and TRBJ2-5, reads GAGVSQSPRYKVTKRGQDVALRCDPISGHVSLYWYRQALGQGPEFLTYFNYEAQQDKSGLPNDRFSAERPEGSISTLTIQRTEQRDSAMYRCASSLPRGGAVGETQYFGPGTRLLVL.

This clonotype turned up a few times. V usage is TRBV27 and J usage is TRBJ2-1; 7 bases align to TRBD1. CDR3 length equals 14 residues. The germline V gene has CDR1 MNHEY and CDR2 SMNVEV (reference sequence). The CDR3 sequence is CATSTGSSYNEQFF. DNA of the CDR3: TGTGCTACCTCGACAGGGAGCTCCTACAATGAGCAGTTCTTC.

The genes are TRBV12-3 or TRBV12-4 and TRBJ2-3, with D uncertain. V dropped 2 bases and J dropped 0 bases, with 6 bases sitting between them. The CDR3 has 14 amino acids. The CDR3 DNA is TGTGCCAGCAGTTTAATGGTTAGCACAGATACGCAGTATTTT. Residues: CASSLMVSTDTQYF.

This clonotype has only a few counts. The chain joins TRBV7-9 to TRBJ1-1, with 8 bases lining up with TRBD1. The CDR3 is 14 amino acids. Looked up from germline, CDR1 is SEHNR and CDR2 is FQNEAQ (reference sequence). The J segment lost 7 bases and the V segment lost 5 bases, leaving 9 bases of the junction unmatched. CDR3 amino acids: CASSGQGGEGEAFF. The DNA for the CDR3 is TGTGCCAGCAGCGGACAGGGTGGGGAAGGTGAAGCTTTCTTT.

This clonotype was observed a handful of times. The chain's CDR3 is CASSPQGLGTDTQYF. The CDR3 DNA is TGTGCCAGCAGCCCTCAGGGCTTGGGCACAGATACGCAGTATTTT. The chain uses TRBV12-3 or TRBV12-4 and TRBJ2-3; tentatively, D is TRBD1 (5 bases). Trimming shortened V by 6 bases and J by 1 base, and 14 bases separated the two germline ends. The CDR3 sequence is 15 residues long.

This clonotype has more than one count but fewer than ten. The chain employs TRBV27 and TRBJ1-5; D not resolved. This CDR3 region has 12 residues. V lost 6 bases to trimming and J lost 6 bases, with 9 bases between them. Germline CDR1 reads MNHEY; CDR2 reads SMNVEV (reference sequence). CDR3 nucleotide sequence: TGTGCCAGCAGATCCGGCGGTCAGCCCCAGCATTTT. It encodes CASRSGGQPQHF.

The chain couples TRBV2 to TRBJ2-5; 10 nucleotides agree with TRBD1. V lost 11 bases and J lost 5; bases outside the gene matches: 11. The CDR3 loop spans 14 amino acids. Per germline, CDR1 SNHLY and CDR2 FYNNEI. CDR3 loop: CADSGTGAGETQYF. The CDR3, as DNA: TGTGCCGACTCCGGGACAGGGGCGGGGGAGACCCAGTACTTC.

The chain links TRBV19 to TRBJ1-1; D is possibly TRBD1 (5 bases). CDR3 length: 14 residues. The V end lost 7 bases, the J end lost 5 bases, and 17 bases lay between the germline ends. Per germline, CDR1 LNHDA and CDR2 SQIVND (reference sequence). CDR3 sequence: CASTMDNLGTEAFF. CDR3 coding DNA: TGTGCCAGTACTATGGACAACCTGGGGACTGAAGCTTTCTTT. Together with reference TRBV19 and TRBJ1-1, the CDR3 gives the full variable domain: DGGITQSPKYLFRKEGQNVTLSCEQNLNHDAMYWYRQDPGQGLRLIYYSQIVNDFQKGDIAEGYSVSREKKESFPLTVTSAQKNPTAFYLCASTMDNLGTEAFFGQGTRLTVV.

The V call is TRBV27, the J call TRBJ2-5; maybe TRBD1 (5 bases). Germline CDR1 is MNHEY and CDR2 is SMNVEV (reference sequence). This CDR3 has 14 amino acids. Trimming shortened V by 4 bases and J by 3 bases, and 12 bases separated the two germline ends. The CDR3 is CASSSRRREETQYF. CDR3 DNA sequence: TGTGCCAGCAGTTCTCGCCGCAGGGAAGAGACCCAGTACTTC.

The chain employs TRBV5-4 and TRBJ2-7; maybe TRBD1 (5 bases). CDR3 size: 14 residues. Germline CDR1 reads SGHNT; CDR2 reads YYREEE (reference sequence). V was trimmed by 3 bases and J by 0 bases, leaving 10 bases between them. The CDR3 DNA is TGTGCCAGCAGCTCATCAGGGTTCTCCTACGAGCAGTACTTC. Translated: CASSSSGFSYEQYF.

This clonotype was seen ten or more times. The CDR3 loop reads CASSLIGDFLQPQHF. CDR3 nucleotides: TGTGCCAGCAGTTTAATTGGGGACTTCCTTCAGCCCCAGCATTTT. The chain is built from TRBV28 and TRBJ1-5, with D possibly TRBD1 on 5 matching bases. The V gene lost 2 bases and the J gene lost 6 bases, with 14 bases spanning the gap. CDR3 length: 15 amino acids. From germline, CDR1 is MDHEN and CDR2 SYDVKM.

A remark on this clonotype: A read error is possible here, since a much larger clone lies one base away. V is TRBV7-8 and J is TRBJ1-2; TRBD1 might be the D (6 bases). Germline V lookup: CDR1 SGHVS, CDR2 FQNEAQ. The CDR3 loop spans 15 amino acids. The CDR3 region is CASSPRGGTNYSYTF. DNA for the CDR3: TGTGCCAGCAGCCCGCGAGGGGGGACTAACTATAGCTACACCTTC.

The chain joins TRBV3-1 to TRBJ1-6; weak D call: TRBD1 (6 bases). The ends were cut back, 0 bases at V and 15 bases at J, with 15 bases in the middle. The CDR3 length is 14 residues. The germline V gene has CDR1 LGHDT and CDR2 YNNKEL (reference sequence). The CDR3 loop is CASSQDRVTGGLHF. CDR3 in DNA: TGTGCCAGCAGCCAAGATAGGGTGACAGGCGGCCTCCACTTT.

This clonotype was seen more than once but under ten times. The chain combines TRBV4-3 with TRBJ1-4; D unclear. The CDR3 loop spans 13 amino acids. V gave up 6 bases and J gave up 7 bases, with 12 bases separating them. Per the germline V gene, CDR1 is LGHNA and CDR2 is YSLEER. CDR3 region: CASRARASEKLFF. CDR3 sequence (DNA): TGCGCCAGCAGGGCAAGGGCTAGTGAAAAACTGTTTTTT.

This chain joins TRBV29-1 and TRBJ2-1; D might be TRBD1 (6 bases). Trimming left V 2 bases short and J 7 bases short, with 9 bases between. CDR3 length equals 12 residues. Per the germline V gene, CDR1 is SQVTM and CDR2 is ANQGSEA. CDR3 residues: CSVEQGRNEQFF. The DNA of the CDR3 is TGCAGCGTTGAACAGGGGAGAAATGAGCAGTTCTTC.